The following is a T cell receptor beta chain sequence with its context. Its antigen is still unknown. The data are from a study of cytomegalovirus exposure and HLA in healthy donors. The overall study: As an earlier analysis found, around 170 million T cells yielded about 120 million unique TCR beta sequences. Findings of the study overall: Immune exposure information comprised only CMV serostatus.

The PCR used 60 Vbeta and 13 Jbeta primers. The protocol was immunoSEQ multiplex PCR, while the TCRdb copy is restricted to in-frame clones and leaves out a portion. The repertoire holds 150,000 to 200,000 clones, with around 80% as singletons. The CDR3 runs 13 residues. Germline-derived CDR1 and CDR2 are WSHSY and SAAADI. The ends were cut back, 0 bases at V and 9 bases at J, with 9 bases in the middle. The chain combines TRBV10-2 with TRBJ2-1; D may be TRBD2 (5 bases). The sample was PBMCs. This clonotype was sampled from a woman aged 18-30 years in good health and CMV-seronegative. The DNA for the CDR3 is TGCGCCAGCAGTGAGTCGACGGGGAGTGAGCAGTTCTTC. As protein: CASSESTGSEQFF.